This T cell receptor beta chain was sequenced during a study of T cells in Graves' hyperthyroidism and ophthalmopathy. Findings and caveats of the study: Blood held most thyroid clonotypes expanded above 0.001 frequency.

The source material, RNA transcripts, was used to amplify TCR beta CDR3 regions. First-round RT-PCR of the TCR CDR3 relied on the HTBI primer set. TCRdb re-called the multiplex PCR reads through MiXCR, storing one row per CDR3 protein. The sample has about 560,000 distinct CDR3 sequences, more than 45% seen once. Stable Graves' hyperthyroidism meant no ophthalmopathy progression within 18 months. Concerning this clonotype: Its matching antigen is unknown. This may be a read error: a much more frequent sequence differs by one nucleotide.

Germline CDR1 and CDR2: LNHNV and YYDKDF (reference sequence). The CDR3 has 12 amino acids. This clonotype was sampled from a woman younger than 35 with Graves' hyperthyroidism. Specimen: peripheral blood or thyroid tissue (not recorded which). The chain is built from TRBV15 and TRBJ2-7, with unresolved D. The CDR3 sequence: CATSSPGYEQCF. Here the CDR3 DNA reads TGTGCCACCAGCAGCCCCGGTTACGAGCAGTGCTTC.